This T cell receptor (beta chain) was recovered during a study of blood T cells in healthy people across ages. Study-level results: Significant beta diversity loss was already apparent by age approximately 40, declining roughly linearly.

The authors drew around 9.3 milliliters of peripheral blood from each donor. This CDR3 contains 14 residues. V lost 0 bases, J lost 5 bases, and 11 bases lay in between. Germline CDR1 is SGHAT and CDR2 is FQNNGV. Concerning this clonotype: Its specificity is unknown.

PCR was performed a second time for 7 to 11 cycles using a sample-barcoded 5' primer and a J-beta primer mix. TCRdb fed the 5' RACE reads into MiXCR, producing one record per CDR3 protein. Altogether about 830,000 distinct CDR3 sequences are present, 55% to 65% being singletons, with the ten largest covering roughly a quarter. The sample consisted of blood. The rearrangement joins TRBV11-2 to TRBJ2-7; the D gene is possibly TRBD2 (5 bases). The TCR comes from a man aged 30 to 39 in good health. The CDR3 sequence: CASSLDGFGDEQYF. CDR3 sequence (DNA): TGTGCCAGCAGCTTAGACGGCTTCGGGGACGAGCAGTACTTC. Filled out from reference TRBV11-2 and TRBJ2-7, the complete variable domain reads EAGVAQSPRYKIIEKRQSVAFWCNPISGHATLYWYQQILGQGPKLLIQFQNNGVVDDSQLPKDRFSAERLKGVDSTLKIQPAKLEDSAVYLCASSLDGFGDEQYFGPGTRLTVT.